A selection of T cell receptor beta chains follows, all from one sample in a study of early T cells in non-severe SARS-CoV-2 infection. TCRdb reprocessed the 5' RACE reads via MiXCR and lists one record per CDR3 protein. The sample contains about 45,000 distinct CDR3 sequences, 12% of which appear only once. Sequenced input: whole blood. These receptors were obtained from an adult who was a healthcare worker with PCR-confirmed SARS-CoV-2 infection or an uninfected control (not recorded which). The CDR3 runs from the conserved cysteine through the conserved F or W. The order of the fields is clone size, D gene, V gene, J gene, CDR3 DNA, CDR3 protein. D genes are given only for firm matches. Rows give clone size only sometimes, using once, few, many, or a class for an expanded clone.

clone size: -; D gene: -; V gene: TRBV16; J gene: TRBJ1-2; CDR3 DNA: TGTGCCAGCAGCCTAACACCCGAAAACCTGGGTGGCTACACCTTC; CDR3 protein: CASSLTPENLGGYTF
clone size: few; D gene: -; V gene: TRBV20-1; J gene: TRBJ2-1; CDR3 DNA: TGCAGTGCTCAGGAAGCCACGGGGGTCAATGAGCAGTTCTTC; CDR3 protein: CSAQEATGVNEQFF
clone size: few; D gene: -; V gene: TRBV20-1; J gene: TRBJ2-5; CDR3 DNA: TGCAGTGTTCCAGGGGAGACCCAGTACTTC; CDR3 protein: CSVPGETQYF
clone size: -; D gene: TRBD1; V gene: TRBV5-1; J gene: TRBJ2-2; CDR3 DNA: TGCGCCAGCAGCTTGTCGACAGGGACCACCGGGGAGCTGTTTTTT; CDR3 protein: CASSLSTGTTGELFF
clone size: few; D gene: -; V gene: TRBV27; J gene: TRBJ2-3; CDR3 DNA: TGTGCCAGCAGCCTGCTGCCTCACACAGATACGCAGTATTTT; CDR3 protein: CASSLLPHTDTQYF
clone size: many; D gene: TRBD2; V gene: TRBV6-4; J gene: TRBJ2-3; CDR3 DNA: TGTGCCAGCAGTGATAGCGGGGCGGGCACAGATACGCAGTATTTT; CDR3 protein: CASSDSGAGTDTQYF
clone size: -; D gene: -; V gene: TRBV7-9; J gene: TRBJ2-7; CDR3 DNA: TGTGCCAGCAGCTTCCGTGCCCGGAGCTCCTACGAGCAGTACTTC; CDR3 protein: CASSFRARSSYEQYF
clone size: many; D gene: -; V gene: TRBV4-1; J gene: TRBJ1-4; CDR3 DNA: TGCGCCAGCAGCCTCTATGCAACTAATGAAAAACTGTTTTTT; CDR3 protein: CASSLYATNEKLFF
clone size: -; D gene: TRBD2; V gene: TRBV6-1; J gene: TRBJ2-7; CDR3 DNA: TGTGCCAGCAGTGAAAGACTAGCGGGAGGACGCTCGGAGCAGTACTTC; CDR3 protein: CASSERLAGGRSEQYF
clone size: few; D gene: -; V gene: TRBV28; J gene: TRBJ2-7; CDR3 DNA: TGTGCCAGCAGTACACAACACTTCCTTTACTCCTACGAGCAGTACTTC; CDR3 protein: CASSTQHFLYSYEQYF
clone size: -; D gene: -; V gene: TRBV20-1; J gene: TRBJ1-2; CDR3 DNA: TGCAGTGCTCCCTCCCCCTCAGGGACTCTCTATGGCTACACCTTC; CDR3 protein: CSAPSPSGTLYGYTF